The next 28 T cell receptor beta chains were all read from a single sample in a study of blood T cell repertoires in COVID-19. Some clones are missing from TCRdb's copy, which holds only in-frame ones; the method was immunoSEQ multiplex PCR. The sample carries some 240,000 clones, 82% recorded once. Sample: peripheral blood. These receptors were taken from a woman aged 55-70 years with active or convalescent COVID-19.

The chain joins TRBV2 to TRBJ1-1, with D maybe TRBD1 (6 bases). Trimming took 5 bases from V and 1 from J, leaving 8 bases between them. Germline loops: CDR1 SNHLY, CDR2 FYNNEI. The CDR3 sequence is 13 residues long. The CDR3 loop reads CASSPQGNTEAFF. CDR3 in DNA: TGTGCCAGCAGTCCACAGGGGAACACTGAAGCTTTCTTT.

The rearrangement uses TRBV18 and TRBJ1-2; D is possibly TRBD1 (6 bases). From germline, CDR1 is KGHSH and CDR2 LQKENI. This CDR3 contains 14 residues. V was cut by 2 bases and J by 8 bases, with 15 bases left in between. The CDR3 loop is CASSPISRGNGYTF. The DNA of the CDR3 is TGTGCCAGCTCACCAATCTCCAGGGGTAACGGCTACACCTTC.

The V gene is TRBV30, the J gene TRBJ2-3; no reliable D call. There are 14 residues in the CDR3. Trimming removed 0 bases from V and 7 bases from J, with 14 bases in between. Germline V gene data show CDR1 as GTSNPN and CDR2 as SVGIG (reference sequence). This CDR3 is CAWSVDAKLNTQYF. CDR3 DNA: TGTGCCTGGAGTGTAGACGCAAAACTAAATACGCAGTATTTT.

Details on this clone: A read error may account for a junction end that differs from germline. The chain is built from TRBV10-3 and TRBJ1-2; D not resolved. There are 13 residues in the CDR3. Germline lookup yields CDR1 ENHRY and CDR2 SYGVKD. The CDR3 sequence is CAISAEGNYGYTF. Here the CDR3 DNA reads TGTGCCATCAGTGCTGAAGGCAACTATGGCTATACCTTC.

The chain couples TRBV27 to TRBJ2-3; 9 nucleotides align to TRBD1. V dropped 6 bases and J dropped 2; count of bases not matched to a gene: 6. The V gene's germline CDR1 is MNHEY and CDR2 SMNVEV (reference sequence). CDR3 length equals 15 residues. The CDR3 nucleotides are TGTGCCAGCAGGGACAGGGGAGTTCTCACAGATACGCAGTATTTT. It specifies CASRDRGVLTDTQYF.

The chain uses TRBV6-5 and TRBJ2-7; 11 nucleotides agree with TRBD1. From germline, CDR1 is MNHEY and CDR2 SVGAGI. The CDR3 length is 16 residues. V trimming: 4 bases; J trimming: 4 bases; junction bases outside the gene matches: 9. CDR3 nucleotide sequence: TGTGCCAGCAGTTTCATACCGGGACAGGGGGTTTACGAGCAGTACTTC. Its translation is CASSFIPGQGVYEQYF.

This clone has only a few counts. The chain joins TRBV6-5 to TRBJ2-1; 8 nucleotides agree with TRBD1. V shed 6 bases and J 4 bases; nucleotides not matched to a gene: 8. Germline CDR1 and CDR2: MNHEY and SVGAGI. CDR3 size: 15 residues. Here the CDR3 DNA reads TGTGCCAGCAGCCCCCGGGACAGGAGTTACAATGAGCAGTTCTTC. Protein sequence: CASSPRDRSYNEQFF.

This chain uses TRBV11-3 with TRBJ1-6, with D hard to call. The V end was cut by 4 bases, the J end by 10 bases, with 11 bases between. The germline V gene has CDR1 SGHNT and CDR2 YENEEA. The CDR3 is 13 residues long. This CDR3 reads CASSSRAGSPLHF. The CDR3 bases are TGTGCCAGCAGCTCCAGAGCGGGGTCACCCCTCCACTTT.

The chain joins TRBV9 to TRBJ2-3; D possibly corresponds to TRBD2 (7 bases). The germline CDR1 and CDR2 sequences are SGDLS and YYNGEE. The V and J ends lost 3 bases and 1 base respectively, with 12 bases between them. The CDR3 contains 15 residues. The CDR3 DNA sequence: TGTGCCAGCAGCGAGGGGGGGCGTCGCACAGATACGCAGTATTTT. Translated: CASSEGGRRTDTQYF.

V gene TRBV6-5 combines with J gene TRBJ1-5; tentative D call: TRBD1 (5 bases). CDR1 and CDR2 (germline): MNHEY, SVGAGI. V was cut by 7 bases and J by 4 bases, with 17 bases left in between. CDR3 length: 15 amino acids. This CDR3 reads CASIGGGTINQPQHF. For the CDR3, the DNA is TGTGCCAGCATTGGGGGGGGTACAATTAATCAGCCCCAGCATTTT.

The chain joins TRBV19 to TRBJ2-3; 7 nucleotides line up with TRBD1. The CDR3 length is 14 residues. The J segment lost 4 bases and the V segment lost 4 bases, leaving 5 bases of the junction unmatched. Germline-derived CDR1 and CDR2 are LNHDA and SQIVND (reference sequence). CDR3 residues: CASSTTGASDTQYF. The DNA for the CDR3 is TGTGCCAGTAGTACCACAGGGGCCTCAGATACGCAGTATTTT.

The V call is TRBV2, the J call TRBJ2-5, with 7 bases identical to TRBD2. Trimming removed 9 bases from V and 3 bases from J; junction bases left unmatched: 10. The CDR3 length is 14 residues. Germline V gene lookup returns CDR1 SNHLY and CDR2 FYNNEI. CDR3 residues: CASKKTSQEETQYF. CDR3 coding DNA: TGTGCCAGTAAAAAGACTAGCCAGGAAGAGACCCAGTACTTC. The variable domain in full, with the rest retrieved from reference TRBV2 and TRBJ2-5, is EPEVTQTPSHQVTQMGQEVILRCVPISNHLYFYWYRQILGQKVEFLVSFYNNEISEKSEIFDDQFSVERPDGSNFTLKIRSTKLEDSAMYFCASKKTSQEETQYFGPGTRLLVL.

The CDR3 here is CASTFPGQGDNEQYF. In DNA, the CDR3 is TGTGCCAGCACGTTTCCTGGGCAGGGTGATAACGAGCAGTACTTC. V usage is TRBV2 and J usage is TRBJ2-7, with D perhaps TRBD1 (5 bases). V lost 7 bases and J lost 5, with 21 bases in between. The CDR3 spans 15 residues. The germline V gene encodes CDR1 SNHLY and CDR2 FYNNEI.

The chain recombines TRBV24-1 with TRBJ1-1; D gene unclear. The CDR3 totals 14 residues. Germline CDR1 is KGHDR and CDR2 is SFDVKD. V gave up 5 bases and J gave up 11 bases, with 20 bases separating them. CDR3 DNA: TGTGCCACCAGTGCCCCCCCGTCGGAGGTAGGGGCTTTCTTT. This codes for CATSAPPSEVGAFF.

The chain combines TRBV15 with TRBJ2-7; TRBD1 agrees at 7 bases. CDR3 length equals 13 residues. Germline-derived CDR1 and CDR2 are LNHNV and YYDKDF (reference sequence). V lost 6 bases, J lost 4 bases, and 6 bases stayed unmatched. The CDR3 loop is CATSQQQGYEQYF. CDR3 in DNA: TGTGCCACCAGTCAACAACAGGGGTACGAGCAGTACTTC.

As DNA, the CDR3 is TGCGCCAGCAGCGAAACTACAGGGGCCGGTGAAGCTTTCTTT. The encoded protein is CASSETTGAGEAFF. The rearrangement joins TRBV5-1 to TRBJ1-1; 7 bases match TRBD1. J gave up 7 bases and V 4 bases, and 10 bases lay outside the gene matches. The CDR3 has 14 residues. Per the germline V gene, CDR1 is SGHRS and CDR2 is YFSETQ.

V is TRBV6-5 and J is TRBJ2-3; tentative D call: TRBD2 (5 bases). V lost 5 bases and J lost 1, with 7 bases in between. The CDR3 has 13 residues. Germline V gene sequence: CDR1 MNHEY, CDR2 SVGAGI. This CDR3 is CASSRDGTDTQYF. CDR3 nucleotides: TGTGCCAGCAGTCGGGATGGCACAGATACGCAGTATTTT.

This clone was seen just once. CDR3 protein: CAWSPPQGRPGNTIYF. The CDR3 nucleotides read TGTGCCTGGTCCCCTCCACAGGGGAGGCCTGGAAACACCATATATTTT. The chain links TRBV30 to TRBJ1-3, with TRBD1 matching 7 bases. V shed 5 bases and J 2 bases; nucleotides not matched to a gene: 12. CDR1 and CDR2 from the germline V gene are GTSNPN and SVGIG (reference sequence). CDR3 length equals 16 residues.

The V call is TRBV7-9, the J call TRBJ1-4, with TRBD1 as a possible D gene (6 bases). Trimming stripped 5 bases from V and 0 bases from J, with 10 bases between. CDR1 is SEHNR and CDR2 is FQNEAQ in the germline V gene (reference sequence). CDR3 length: 15 residues. The CDR3 here is CASSPRTATNEKLFF. The DNA of the CDR3 is TGTGCCAGCAGCCCGAGGACAGCAACTAATGAAAAACTGTTTTTT.

V gene TRBV13 combines with J gene TRBJ1-2; 8 bases map to TRBD1. V was pared by 8 bases and J by 6 bases, with 14 bases of the junction left unmatched. The CDR3 is made up of 15 amino acids. The V gene's germline CDR1 is PRHDT and CDR2 FYEKMQ (reference sequence). Here the CDR3 reads CASDRGRGQFHGYTF. In nucleotides, the CDR3 is TGTGCCAGCGATAGGGGCAGGGGGCAATTCCATGGCTACACCTTC.

CDR3: CASSLGDGQGSSQPQHF. The DNA for the CDR3 is TGCGCCAGCAGCTTAGGGGACGGACAGGGATCGAGTCAGCCCCAGCATTTT. The chain employs TRBV5-1 and TRBJ1-5; 8 nucleotides line up with TRBD1. The CDR3 has 17 residues. Looked up from germline, CDR1 is SGHRS and CDR2 is YFSETQ. V trimming: 2 bases; J trimming: 6 bases; junction bases outside the gene matches: 13.

This rearrangement joins TRBV19 to TRBJ1-5, with D possibly matching TRBD1 (5 bases). CDR1 LNHDA and CDR2 SQIVND come from the germline V gene (reference sequence). V was pared by 3 bases and J by 7 bases, with 10 bases between. The CDR3 is 13 residues long. The DNA for the CDR3 is TGTGCCAGTAGTATGGCAGGGCGGCAGCCCCAGCATTTT. Translation gives CASSMAGRQPQHF.

The chain combines TRBV4-1 with TRBJ1-1; 7 bases line up with TRBD1. This CDR3 has 15 residues. The junction had 12 bases not matched to a gene; V was cut back by 4 bases and J by 7 bases. Germline values: CDR1 MGHRA, CDR2 YSYEKL. The CDR3 region has the DNA TGCGCCAGCAGCCGCCGCGACAACAGGGGTGGTGAAGCTTTCTTT. Its translation is CASSRRDNRGGEAFF.

This clone was observed a handful of times. The chain is built from TRBV7-2 and TRBJ2-1, with 7 bases aligning to TRBD2. Germline trimming cut 2 bases from V and 3 bases from J; bases unmatched to any gene: 4. This CDR3 contains 15 residues. CDR1 SGHTA and CDR2 FQGNSA come from the germline V gene. CDR3 in amino acids: CASSLYPGGYNEQFF. CDR3 nucleotide sequence: TGTGCCAGCAGCTTATACCCGGGGGGCTACAATGAGCAGTTCTTC.

As for this clone: It may be a read error: a sequence one base away is much more abundant. Distinct nucleotide sequences in the sample also encode this CDR3. V usage is TRBV7-3 and J usage is TRBJ1-2, with 7 bases identical to TRBD1. V dropped 5 bases and J dropped 3; count of bases not matched to a gene: 3. CDR1 is SGHTA, CDR2 FQGTGA, per germline. This CDR3 is 13 amino acids long. The CDR3 DNA is TGTGCCAGCAGCCTAGGACAGGACTATGGCTACACCTTC. The encoded protein is CASSLGQDYGYTF.

The rearrangement joins TRBV3-1 (or the pseudogene TRBV3-2) to TRBJ2-3, with TRBD1 identical over 9 bases. Germline V gives CDR1 LGHDT, CDR2 YNNKEL (reference sequence). The V gene end was trimmed by 4 bases and the J gene end by 4 bases; junction bases not matched to a gene: 6. This CDR3 comprises 15 residues. CDR3 in amino acids: CASSPRGQGSDTQYF. The CDR3 DNA is TGTGCCAGCAGCCCACGTGGACAGGGGTCAGATACGCAGTATTTT.

The V and J genes are TRBV5-1 and TRBJ2-1, with 7 bases that match TRBD2. Germline V gene sequence: CDR1 SGHRS, CDR2 YFSETQ. Trimming cost V 0 bases and J 5 bases; bases outside gene matches: 8. This CDR3 contains 16 residues. In DNA form, the CDR3 reads TGCGCCAGCAGCTTGGGATCGCGGGGGAACCACAATGAGCAGTTCTTC. Protein: CASSLGSRGNHNEQFF. Drawing the rest from reference TRBV5-1 and TRBJ2-1, the complete variable domain is KAGVTQTPRYLIKTRGQQVTLSCSPISGHRSVSWYQQTPGQGLQFLFEYFSETQRNKGNFPGRFSGRQFSNSRSEMNVSTLELGDSALYLCASSLGSRGNHNEQFFGPGTRLTVL.

The chain combines TRBV5-1 with TRBJ1-5, with unresolved D. V was clipped by 4 bases and J by 3 bases, with 11 bases between them. The CDR3 covers 14 residues. Germline lookup yields CDR1 SGHRS and CDR2 YFSETQ. In nucleotides, the CDR3 is TGCGCCAGCAGCCCAGACTCCGACAATCAGCCCCAGCATTTT. Protein sequence: CASSPDSDNQPQHF.